This T cell receptor (beta chain) was captured in a study of T cells expressing NK-cell markers (TCRdb year 2020). With respect to the entire study: TCR beta-chain repertoires were profiled in sorted CD3+CD56+NKG2C+, CD3+CD56+NKG2C- and CD3+CD56-NKG2C+ T-cell subsets from roughly eight donors. Among the eight sequenced donors, seven were HCMV-seropositive and one was HCMV-seronegative. Randomly selected healthy volunteers, three men and five women, were used as the eight sequenced donors. Sequencing of the libraries produced 2 x 150 bp reads on Illumina HiSeq 2000/2500, MiSeq or NextSeq.

As regards this clonotype: There is no known antigen for this receptor.

Overall study results and their limits: In roughly 6 donors, the dominant CD3+CD56+NKG2C+ clonotypes were among the top 10 CD8+ clonotypes and accounted for about 1.0-7.5% of CD8+ T cells. Those dominant clonotypes were again the most abundant among CD3+CD56-NKG2C+ cells in a handful of donors, at about 25-60.1%. Whether the expanded NKG2C-expressing T cell clones were specific for HCMV antigens was left unclear.

HCMV-specific IgG was detected in serum with a commercial ELISA kit to determine HCMV serostatus. Ficoll density gradient centrifugation was used to isolate peripheral blood mononuclear cells from blood. The run used an Illumina HiSeq 2000. 5'RACE template switching, by which a universal primer site and unique molecular identifiers were added, was used to make TCR beta cDNA libraries. Priming for cDNA synthesis came from the TCR beta constant segment, and two successive PCR amplification steps followed. The authors processed their data as follows. MIGEC handled demultiplexing of the reads and grouping by UMI, while MiTCR was used to assemble and quantify clonotypes. To exclude erroneous sequences, only TCR cDNA sequences supported by at least two reads were retained. The tcR package was used for downstream repertoire analysis, and clonotypes were matched across fractions by CDR3 nucleotide sequence plus V segment. Antigen specificity was annotated against VDJdb with VDJmatch, allowing one amino acid substitution in CDR3. Following TCRdb reprocessing, every CDR3 protein sequence forms one entry, and DNA is not provided. Here the V and J calls rest on TCRdb's processing, not on the authors' analysis. In this sample's table one finds about 260,000 distinct CDR3 sequences. The top ten constitute 0.39% of the sample.

The germline V gene sets CDR1 to MNHEY and CDR2 to SVGAGI. Including the terminal cysteine and phenylalanine, the CDR3 comprises 16 residues. The nucleotide record is missing. This clonotype was obtained from a man aged 18 to 35 in good health. Donor details come from another sample of the same person, matched by shared clones. Recombination connected TRBV6-5 to TRBJ2-3. Sequenced input: blood T cells: a sorted CD56 or NKG2C T cell subset, CD4+ or CD8+ T cells, or bulk PBMC T cells (not recorded which). The CDR3 reads as follows: CASSYATSRGTDTQYF.